This TCR beta chain appears in the sequencing data of a study of control samples from healthy donors and cancer patients. Using immunoSEQ multiplex PCR, the repertoire was profiled, and TCRdb retains in-frame clones only, with some absent. This sample has some 170,000 clones, with 96% found just once. Per the germline V gene, CDR1 is SGHRS and CDR2 is YFSETQ. V dropped 7 bases and J dropped 3 bases, with 20 bases sitting between them. This CDR3 comprises 15 residues. Sequencing used blood. This chain connects TRBV5-1 to TRBJ2-7, with D possibly TRBD2 on 7 matching bases. This TCR was sampled from a woman aged 25 to 39 in good health. The CDR3 spells CASSTRRGGGYEQYF. The CDR3 bases are TGCGCCAGCTCCACCCGGAGGGGAGGGGGCTACGAGCAGTACTTC. The variable domain in full, completed from reference TRBV5-1 and TRBJ2-7, reads KAGVTQTPRYLIKTRGQQVTLSCSPISGHRSVSWYQQTPGQGLQFLFEYFSETQRNKGNFPGRFSGRQFSNSRSEMNVSTLELGDSALYLCASSTRRGGGYEQYFGPGTRLTVT.